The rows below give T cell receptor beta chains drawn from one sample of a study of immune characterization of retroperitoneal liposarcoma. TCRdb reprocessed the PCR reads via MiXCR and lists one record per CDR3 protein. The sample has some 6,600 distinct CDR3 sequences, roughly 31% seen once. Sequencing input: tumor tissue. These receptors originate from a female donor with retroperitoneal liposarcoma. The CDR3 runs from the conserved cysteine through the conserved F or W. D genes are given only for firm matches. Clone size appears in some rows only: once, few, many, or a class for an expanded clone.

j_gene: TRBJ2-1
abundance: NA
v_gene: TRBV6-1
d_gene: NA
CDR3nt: TGTGCCAGCAGTGGCTCATTAGACGCCTACAATGAGCAGTTCTTC
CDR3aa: CASSGSLDAYNEQFF

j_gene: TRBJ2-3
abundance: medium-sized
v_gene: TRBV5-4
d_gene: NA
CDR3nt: TGTGCCAGCAGCCCCACAGACCCCACAGATACGCAGTATTTT
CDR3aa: CASSPTDPTDTQYF

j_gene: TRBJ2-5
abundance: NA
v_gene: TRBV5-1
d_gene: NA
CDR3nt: TGCGCCAGCAGCACTGAACAGGGCTTCCTGGGAGAGACCCAGTACTTC
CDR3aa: CASSTEQGFLGETQYF

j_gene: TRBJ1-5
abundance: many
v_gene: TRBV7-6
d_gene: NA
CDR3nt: TGTGCCAGCAGCTTAGGAGGGGGACAGCCCCAGCATTTT
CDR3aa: CASSLGGGQPQHF

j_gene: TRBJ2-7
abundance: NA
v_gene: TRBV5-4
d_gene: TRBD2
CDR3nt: TGTGCCAGCAGCTTTACTAGCGGGGGGTACTCCTACGAGCAGTACTTC
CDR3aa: CASSFTSGGYSYEQYF

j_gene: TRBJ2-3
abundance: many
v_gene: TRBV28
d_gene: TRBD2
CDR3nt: TGTGCCAGTAGCAGTGGACTAGCGGGACGTAGCACAGATACGCAGTATTTT
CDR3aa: CASSSGLAGRSTDTQYF

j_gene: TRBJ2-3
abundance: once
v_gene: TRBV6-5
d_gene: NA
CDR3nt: TGTGCCAGCAGTTACTCGTGGGGGTTGGAGGATACGCAGTATTTT
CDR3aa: CASSYSWGLEDTQYF

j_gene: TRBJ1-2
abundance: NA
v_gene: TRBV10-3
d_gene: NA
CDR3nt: TGTGCCATCAGTGAGCCTGGCCCGGTATATGGCTACACCTTC
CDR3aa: CAISEPGPVYGYTF

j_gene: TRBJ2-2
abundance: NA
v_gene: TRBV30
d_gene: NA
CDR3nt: TGTGCCTGGAGTGTAGCGGGGGAGCTGTTTTTT
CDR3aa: CAWSVAGELFF

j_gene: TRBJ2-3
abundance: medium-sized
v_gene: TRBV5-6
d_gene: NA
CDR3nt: TGTGCCAGCAGCTTAAGGCAGAGCAAGGATACGCAGTATTTT
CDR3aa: CASSLRQSKDTQYF

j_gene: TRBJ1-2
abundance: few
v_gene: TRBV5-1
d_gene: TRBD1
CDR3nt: TGCGCCAGCAGCCCTGAAGGGACAGGGTATAGGTATGGCTACACCTTC
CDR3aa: CASSPEGTGYRYGYTF

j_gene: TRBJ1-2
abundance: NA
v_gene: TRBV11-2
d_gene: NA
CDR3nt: TGTGCCAGCAGCCCCAGAGTCAGGGGCGGTGGCTACACCTTC
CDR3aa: CASSPRVRGGGYTF

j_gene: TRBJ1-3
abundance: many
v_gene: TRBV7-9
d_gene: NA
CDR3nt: TGTGCCAGCAGCTTAGCGTTCGGGGGCTCTGGAAACACCATATATTTT
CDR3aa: CASSLAFGGSGNTIYF

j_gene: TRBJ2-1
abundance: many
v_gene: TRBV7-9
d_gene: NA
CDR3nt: TGTGCCAGCAGCACCGACTGGGGGCAGGTGGGGAATGAGCAGTTCTTC
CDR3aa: CASSTDWGQVGNEQFF

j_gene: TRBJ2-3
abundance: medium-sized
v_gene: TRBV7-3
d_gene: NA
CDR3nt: TGTGCCAGCAGCTTACGTGGCAGGGGAGGCACAGATACGCAGTATTTT
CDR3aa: CASSLRGRGGTDTQYF

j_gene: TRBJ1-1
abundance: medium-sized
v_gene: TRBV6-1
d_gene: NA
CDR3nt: TGTGCCAGCGGCCGGACAGCCAATGAAGCTTTCTTT
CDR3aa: CASGRTANEAFF

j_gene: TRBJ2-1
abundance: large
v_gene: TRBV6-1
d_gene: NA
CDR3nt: TGTGCCAGCAGTGACCGGGTGGGAGAGCAGTTCTTC
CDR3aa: CASSDRVGEQFF

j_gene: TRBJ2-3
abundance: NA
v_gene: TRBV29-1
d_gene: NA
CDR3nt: TGCAGCGTTTACACAGATACGCAGTATTTT
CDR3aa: CSVYTDTQYF

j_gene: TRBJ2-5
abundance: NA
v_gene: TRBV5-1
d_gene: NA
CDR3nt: TGCGCCAGCAGCTTGGCAGGGACGTCGTGGGAGACCCAGTACTTC
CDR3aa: CASSLAGTSWETQYF

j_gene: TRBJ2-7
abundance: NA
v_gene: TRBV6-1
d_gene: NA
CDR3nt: TGTGCCAGCAGTTCCGGGGGTCCGTACGAGCAGTACTTC
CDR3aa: CASSSGGPYEQYF

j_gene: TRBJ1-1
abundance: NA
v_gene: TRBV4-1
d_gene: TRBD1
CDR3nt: TGTGCCAGCAGGGGGTCAGGGGGCACTGAAGCTTTCTTT
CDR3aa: CASRGSGGTEAFF

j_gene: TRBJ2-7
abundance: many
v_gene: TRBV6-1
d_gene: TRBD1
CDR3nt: TGTGCCAGCAGTACGGCTGGGACAGGGTATTCCCACGAGCAGTACTTC
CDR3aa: CASSTAGTGYSHEQYF

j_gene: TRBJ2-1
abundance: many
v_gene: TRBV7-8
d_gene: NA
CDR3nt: TGTGCCAGCAGCTTAGAGCGGGTACCTCTGGGTGAGCAGTTCTTC
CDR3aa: CASSLERVPLGEQFF

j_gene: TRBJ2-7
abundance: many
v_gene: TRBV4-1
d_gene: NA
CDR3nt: TGCGCCAGCAGCTCAAGAGGGCCCTACGAGCAGTACTTC
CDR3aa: CASSSRGPYEQYF

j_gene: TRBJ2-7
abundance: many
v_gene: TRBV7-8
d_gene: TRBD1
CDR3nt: TGTGCCAGCAGCTTGGGACAGGGTACCGAGCAGTACTTC
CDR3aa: CASSLGQGTEQYF

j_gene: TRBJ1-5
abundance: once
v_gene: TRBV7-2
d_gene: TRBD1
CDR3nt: TGTGCCAGCAGCACCTGGACAGGTAAAAATCAGCCCCAGCATTTT
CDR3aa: CASSTWTGKNQPQHF

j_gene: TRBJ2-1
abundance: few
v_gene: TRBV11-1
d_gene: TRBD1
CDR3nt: TGTGCCAGCAGCACAAGGGACAGGGGAAATGAGCAGTTCTTC
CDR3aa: CASSTRDRGNEQFF

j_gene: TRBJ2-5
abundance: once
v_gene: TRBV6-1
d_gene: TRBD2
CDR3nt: TGTGCCTATGCTTGGACTAGCGGGACCCAAGAGACCCAGTACTTC
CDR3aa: CAYAWTSGTQETQYF

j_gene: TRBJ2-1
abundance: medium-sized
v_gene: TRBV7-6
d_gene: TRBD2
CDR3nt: TGTGCCAGCAGCTTAAGTACTAGCGGAAACAATGAGCAGTTCTTC
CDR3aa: CASSLSTSGNNEQFF

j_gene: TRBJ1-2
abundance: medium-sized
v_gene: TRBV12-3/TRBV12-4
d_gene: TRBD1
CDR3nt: TGTGCCAGCAGTTTGGACAGGGTAAAAGGCTACACCTTC
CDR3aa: CASSLDRVKGYTF

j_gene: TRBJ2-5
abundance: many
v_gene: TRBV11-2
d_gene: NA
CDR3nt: TGTGCCAGCAGCTTGGGAAGGTCGGAGACCCAGTACTTC
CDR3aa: CASSLGRSETQYF

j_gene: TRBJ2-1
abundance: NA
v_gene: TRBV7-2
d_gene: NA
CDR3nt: TGTGCCAGCAGCTTACATGGGACTCAGCAGTTCTTC
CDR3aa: CASSLHGTQQFF

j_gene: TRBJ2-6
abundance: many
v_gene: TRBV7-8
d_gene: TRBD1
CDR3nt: TGTGCCAGCAGCTTTGACAGGGCTGGGGCCAACGTCCTGACTTTC
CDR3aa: CASSFDRAGANVLTF

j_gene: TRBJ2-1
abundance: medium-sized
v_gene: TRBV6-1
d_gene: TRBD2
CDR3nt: TGTGCCAGCAGCGATCCTAGCGGGAGCTCCTACAATGAGCAGTTCTTC
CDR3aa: CASSDPSGSSYNEQFF

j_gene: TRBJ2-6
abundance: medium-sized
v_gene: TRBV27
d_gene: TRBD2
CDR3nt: TGTGCCAGCAGTCGACTAGCGGGAGGTGGGGCCAACGTCCTGACTTTC
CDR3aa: CASSRLAGGGANVLTF

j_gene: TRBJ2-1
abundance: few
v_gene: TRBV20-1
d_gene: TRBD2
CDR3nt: TGCAGTGCTAGAGATAGAGCGGGAGGGCCCTACAATGAGCAGTTCTTC
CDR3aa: CSARDRAGGPYNEQFF

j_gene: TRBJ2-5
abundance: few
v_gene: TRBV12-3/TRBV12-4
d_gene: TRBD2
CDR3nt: TGTGCCAGCAGTTCCCTAGCGGGAGGCACCATCAATGAGCAGTACTTC
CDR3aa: CASSSLAGGTINEQYF

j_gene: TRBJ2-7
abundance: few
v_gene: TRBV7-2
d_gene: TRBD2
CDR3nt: TGTGCCAGCAGCTTCGTAGCGGGAGAGTGGTACGAGCAGTACTTC
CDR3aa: CASSFVAGEWYEQYF

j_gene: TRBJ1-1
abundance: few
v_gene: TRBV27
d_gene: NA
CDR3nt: TGTGCCAGCAGTGCAAGGGGAAGTATGGAGACGTACGTGAACACTGAAGCTTTCTTT
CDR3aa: CASSARGSMETYVNTEAFF

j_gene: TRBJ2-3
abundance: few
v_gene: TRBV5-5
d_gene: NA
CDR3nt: TGTGCCAGCAGCTTACATAGGGTTAGCACAGATACGCAGTATTTT
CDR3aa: CASSLHRVSTDTQYF

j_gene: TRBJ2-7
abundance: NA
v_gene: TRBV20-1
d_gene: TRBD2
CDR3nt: TGCAGTGCCAGCGGGACTTCCTACGAGCAGTACTTC
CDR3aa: CSASGTSYEQYF

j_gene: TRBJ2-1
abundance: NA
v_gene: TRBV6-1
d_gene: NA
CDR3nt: TGTGCCAGCAGTGACGGCGGCAGAAACTACGAGCAGTTCTTC
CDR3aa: CASSDGGRNYEQFF